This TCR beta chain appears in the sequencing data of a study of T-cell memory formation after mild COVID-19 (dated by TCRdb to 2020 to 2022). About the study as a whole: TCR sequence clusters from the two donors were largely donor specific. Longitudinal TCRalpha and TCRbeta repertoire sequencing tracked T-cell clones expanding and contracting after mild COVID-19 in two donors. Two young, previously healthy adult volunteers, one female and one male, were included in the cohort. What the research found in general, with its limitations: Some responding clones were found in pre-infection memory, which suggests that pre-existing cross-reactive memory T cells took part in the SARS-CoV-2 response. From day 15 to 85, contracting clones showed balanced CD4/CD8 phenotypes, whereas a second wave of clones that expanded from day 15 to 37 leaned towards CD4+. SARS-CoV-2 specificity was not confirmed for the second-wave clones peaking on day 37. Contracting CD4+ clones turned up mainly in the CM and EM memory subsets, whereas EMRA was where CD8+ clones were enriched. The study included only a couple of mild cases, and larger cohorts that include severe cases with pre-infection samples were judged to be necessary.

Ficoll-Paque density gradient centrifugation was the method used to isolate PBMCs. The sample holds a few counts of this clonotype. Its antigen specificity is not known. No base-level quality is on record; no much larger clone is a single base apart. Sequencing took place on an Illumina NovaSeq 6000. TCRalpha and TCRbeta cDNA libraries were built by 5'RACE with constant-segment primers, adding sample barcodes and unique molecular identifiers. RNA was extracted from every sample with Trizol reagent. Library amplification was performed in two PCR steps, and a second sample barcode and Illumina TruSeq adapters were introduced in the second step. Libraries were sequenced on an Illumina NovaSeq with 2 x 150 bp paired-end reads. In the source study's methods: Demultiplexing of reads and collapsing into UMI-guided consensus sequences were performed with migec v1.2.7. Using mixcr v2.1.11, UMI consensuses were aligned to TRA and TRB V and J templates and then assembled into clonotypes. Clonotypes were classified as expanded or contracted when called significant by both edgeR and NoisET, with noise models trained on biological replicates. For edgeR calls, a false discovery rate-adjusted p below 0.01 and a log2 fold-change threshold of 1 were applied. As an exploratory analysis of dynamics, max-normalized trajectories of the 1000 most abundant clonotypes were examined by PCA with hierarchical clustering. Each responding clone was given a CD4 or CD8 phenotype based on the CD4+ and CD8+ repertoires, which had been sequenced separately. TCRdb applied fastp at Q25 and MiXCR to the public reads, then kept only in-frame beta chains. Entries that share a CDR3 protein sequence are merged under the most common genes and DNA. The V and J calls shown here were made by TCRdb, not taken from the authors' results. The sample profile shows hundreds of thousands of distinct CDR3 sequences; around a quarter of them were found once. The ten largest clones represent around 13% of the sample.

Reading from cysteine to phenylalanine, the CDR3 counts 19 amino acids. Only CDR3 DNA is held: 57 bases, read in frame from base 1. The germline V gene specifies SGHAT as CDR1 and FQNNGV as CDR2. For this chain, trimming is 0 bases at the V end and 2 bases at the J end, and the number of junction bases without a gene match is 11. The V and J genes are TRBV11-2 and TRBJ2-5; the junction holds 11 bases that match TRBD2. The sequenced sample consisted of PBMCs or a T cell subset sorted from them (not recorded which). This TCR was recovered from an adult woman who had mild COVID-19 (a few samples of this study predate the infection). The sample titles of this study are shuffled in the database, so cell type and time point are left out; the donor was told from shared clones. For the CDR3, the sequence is CASSLDVGELAGEQETQYF. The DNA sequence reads TGTGCCAGCAGCTTAGATGTGGGAGAACTAGCGGGAGAGCAAGAGACCCAGTACTTC. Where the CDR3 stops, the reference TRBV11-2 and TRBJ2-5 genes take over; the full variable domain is EAGVAQSPRYKIIEKRQSVAFWCNPISGHATLYWYQQILGQGPKLLIQFQNNGVVDDSQLPKDRFSAERLKGVDSTLKIQPAKLEDSAVYLCASSLDVGELAGEQETQYFGPGTRLLVL.